This T cell receptor (beta chain) was found in a study of cytomegalovirus exposure and HLA in healthy donors. Study results and limitations: Sequence variants that were highly shared formed a cluster that was likely a sequencing artifact.

In this sample, this clone is large. What it binds is unknown. PCR amplification relied on 60 Vbeta primers (plus 13 Jbeta primers). Some clones are missing from TCRdb's copy, which holds only in-frame ones; the method was immunoSEQ multiplex PCR. The data hold approximately 120,000 clones, with roughly 74% observed a single time. The TCR originated in a woman between 45 and 60 years old in good health and CMV-seropositive. The sequencing input was PBMCs.

The CDR3 bases are TGTGCCAGCAGCGACACACAGTTGAACACTGAAGCTTTCTTT. It specifies CASSDTQLNTEAFF. The gene calls are TRBV13 and TRBJ1-1; D not resolved. The germline V gene encodes CDR1 PRHDT and CDR2 FYEKMQ (reference sequence). CDR3 length: 14 amino acids. V was trimmed by 5 bases and J by 0 bases, leaving 10 bases between them. Based on the CDR3 plus reference TRBV13 and TRBJ1-1, the full variable domain is AAGVIQSPRHLIKEKRETATLKCYPIPRHDTVYWYQQGPGQDPQFLISFYEKMQSDKGSIPDRFSAQQFSDYHSELNMSSLELGDSALYFCASSDTQLNTEAFFGQGTRLTVV.